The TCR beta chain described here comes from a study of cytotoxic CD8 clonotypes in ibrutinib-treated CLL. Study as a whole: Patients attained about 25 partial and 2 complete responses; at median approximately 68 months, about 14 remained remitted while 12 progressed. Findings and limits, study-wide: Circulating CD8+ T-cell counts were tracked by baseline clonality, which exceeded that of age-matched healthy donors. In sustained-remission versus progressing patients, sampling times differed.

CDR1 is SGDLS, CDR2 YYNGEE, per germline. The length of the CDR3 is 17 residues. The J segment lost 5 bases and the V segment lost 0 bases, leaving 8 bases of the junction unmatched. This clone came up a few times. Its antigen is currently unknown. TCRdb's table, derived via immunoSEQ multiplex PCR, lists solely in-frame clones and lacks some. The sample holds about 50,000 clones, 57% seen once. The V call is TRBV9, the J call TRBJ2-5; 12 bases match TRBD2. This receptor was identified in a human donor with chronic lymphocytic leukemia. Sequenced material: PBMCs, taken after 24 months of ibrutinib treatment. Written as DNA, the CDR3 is TGTGCCAGCAGCGTAGAACCTAGCGGGGGGGCAGGTGAGACCCAGTACTTC. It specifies CASSVEPSGGAGETQYF.